This passage covers 7 T cell receptor beta chains from one sample sequenced in a study of cytomegalovirus exposure and HLA in healthy donors (dated 2017 in TCRdb). Library generation was performed with the immunoSEQ multiplex PCR assay. For the multiplex PCR, a mixture combining 60 forward primers for TCR Vbeta segments and 13 reverse primers for TCR Jbeta segments was used. TCRdb holds this immuneACCESS table with in-frame rearrangements only. Some clones are missing; in checked studies, unresolved V genes explain under half, and the rest has no known cause. The sample records approximately 90,000 clones, less than 80% of which are singletons. Of the sample, about 1.4% falls within the top ten clones. Sequenced input: PBMCs. The source is a male donor in good health and CMV-seronegative.

Written as DNA, the CDR3 is TGTGCCAGCAGCCTTGGACTAATAACCTACGAGCAGTACTTC. Protein: CASSLGLITYEQYF. The chain joins TRBV7-2 to TRBJ2-7, with D perhaps TRBD2 (6 bases). This CDR3 region has 14 residues. Trimming shortened V by 5 bases and J by 2 bases, and 13 bases separated the two germline ends. The germline V gene has CDR1 SGHTA and CDR2 FQGNSA.

There are a few counts of this clone. The chain has TRBV9 and TRBJ2-2; D might be TRBD2 (6 bases). This CDR3 has 16 amino acids. Germline V gene data show CDR1 as SGDLS and CDR2 as YYNGEE. V gave up 0 bases and J gave up 1 base, with 10 bases separating them. The CDR3 DNA reads as TGTGCCAGCAGCGTAGAGGAGGGTGAGAACACCGGGGAGCTGTTTTTT. Protein sequence: CASSVEEGENTGELFF. Supplemented by reference TRBV9 and TRBJ2-2, the full variable domain reads DSGVTQTPKHLITATGQRVTLRCSPRSGDLSVYWYQQSLDQGLQFLIQYYNGEERAKGNILERFSAQQFPDLHSELNLSSLELGDSALYFCASSVEEGENTGELFFGEGSRLTVL.

This chain connects TRBV28 to TRBJ1-6; TRBD1 is a possible D gene (5 bases). Germline CDR1 and CDR2: MDHEN and SYDVKM. Trimming pared 2 bases from V and 4 bases from J, leaving 9 bases between. The CDR3 has 15 residues. CDR3 amino acids: CASSLIQGYNSPLHF. The CDR3 bases are TGTGCCAGCAGTTTAATTCAGGGATATAATTCACCCCTCCACTTT. Drawing the rest from reference TRBV28 and TRBJ1-6, the complete variable domain is DVKVTQSSRYLVKRTGEKVFLECVQDMDHENMFWYRQDPGLGLRLIYFSYDVKMKEKGDIPEGYSVSREKKERFSLILESASTNQTSMYLCASSLIQGYNSPLHFGNGTRLTVT.

The CDR3 DNA sequence: TGTGCCACCAGATCGGGGTACACTGAAGCTTTCTTT. Translating it yields CATRSGYTEAFF. The chain has TRBV15 and TRBJ1-1; D is ambiguous. V was shortened by 6 bases and J by 3 bases, with 8 bases between the two germline ends. The CDR3 loop spans 12 amino acids. Per germline, CDR1 LNHNV and CDR2 YYDKDF (reference sequence).

The V call is TRBV11-2, the J call TRBJ1-3, with a weak D call TRBD1 (6 bases). Germline lookup yields CDR1 SGHAT and CDR2 FQNNGV. Between the trimmed V and J ends, which lost 5 bases and 1 base, there was a span of 12 bases. This CDR3 has 15 residues. This CDR3 reads CASSPIQGSGNTIYF. CDR3 nucleotide sequence: TGTGCCAGCAGCCCGATACAGGGTTCTGGAAACACCATATATTTT.

J is TRBJ1-4 and V is TRBV5-4, with a weak D call TRBD1 (6 bases). This CDR3 has 15 residues. Per germline, CDR1 SGHNT and CDR2 YYREEE (reference sequence). V was trimmed by 4 bases and J by 0 bases, leaving 10 bases between them. CDR3 sequence: CASSARQATNEKLFF. The CDR3 bases are TGTGCCAGCAGCGCTCGACAGGCAACTAATGAAAAACTGTTTTTT.

The CDR3 loop is CASSAGWTGDTGELFF. CDR3 in DNA: TGCGCCAGCAGTGCTGGTTGGACAGGCGACACCGGGGAGCTGTTTTTT. This chain uses TRBV10-1 with TRBJ2-2, with TRBD1 identical over 7 bases. Germline CDR1 WNHNN, CDR2 SYGVQD (reference sequence). The CDR3 is 16 amino acids. V dropped 4 bases and J dropped 3; count of bases not matched to a gene: 8.